Below are 24 T cell receptor beta chains sequenced from a single sample in a study of response to subunit inactivated influenza vaccine. TCRdb re-called the RT-PCR reads through MiXCR, storing one row per CDR3 protein. The sample holds approximately 160,000 distinct CDR3 sequences, roughly 10% seen once. The sample here was CD8+ T cells sorted from PBMCs, taken roughly 24 months after vaccination. The receptors were gathered from a man aged 45-69 years who received an inactivated influenza vaccine.

This clonotype has more than one count but fewer than ten. This chain joins TRBV10-3 and TRBJ2-4; tentative D call: TRBD2 (5 bases). Trimming removed 0 bases from V and 0 bases from J, with 18 bases in between. In germline, CDR1 is ENHRY, CDR2 SYGVKD. The CDR3 has 19 amino acids. CDR3 region: CAISESIGGQDLAKNIQYF. The DNA for the CDR3 is TGTGCCATCAGTGAGTCGATCGGCGGGCAGGACCTAGCCAAAAACATTCAGTACTTC.

This clonotype was recorded many times. V usage is TRBV11-2 and J usage is TRBJ2-7; TRBD1 agrees at 7 bases. This CDR3 is 15 amino acids long. Germline V gene lookup returns CDR1 SGHAT and CDR2 FQNNGV. The V segment lost 3 bases and the J segment 2 bases; nucleotides outside the gene matches: 7. CDR3 amino acids: CASSFARQGAYEQYF. As DNA, the CDR3 is TGTGCCAGCAGCTTTGCCAGACAGGGCGCCTACGAGCAGTACTTC.

The rearrangement links TRBV20-1 to TRBJ2-5; no reliable D call. Trimming removed 2 bases from V and 5 bases from J, with 12 bases in between. The CDR3 length is 13 residues. Germline V lookup: CDR1 DFQATT, CDR2 SNEGSKA (reference sequence). The DNA of the CDR3 is TGCAGTGCTAGAACACCGTCCCGGGAGACCCAGTACTTC. This translates into CSARTPSRETQYF.

J is TRBJ1-2 and V is TRBV5-4; 8 bases line up with TRBD1. CDR3 length: 15 amino acids. Unmatched junction bases numbered 9, after V lost 2 bases and J lost 6 bases. Germline CDR1 reads SGHNT; CDR2 reads YYREEE (reference sequence). The CDR3 region has the DNA TGTGCCAGCAGCTTCGTGCAGGGGGCAATTAATGGCTACACCTTC. This codes for CASSFVQGAINGYTF.

This chain connects TRBV11-2 to TRBJ1-5; the D is unclear. This CDR3 comprises 14 residues. The V end lost 6 bases, the J end lost 0 bases, and 9 bases lay between the germline ends. Germline CDR1 is SGHAT and CDR2 is FQNNGV. CDR3 loop: CASRRQRSNQPQHF. CDR3 nucleotides: TGTGCCAGCAGACGGCAACGTAGCAATCAGCCCCAGCATTTT.

This clonotype was observed a few times. The gene calls are TRBV9 and TRBJ2-7; possibly TRBD1 or TRBD2 for D (5 bases each). V shed 0 bases and J shed 2 bases, with 12 bases lying between them. The length of the CDR3 is 15 residues. Germline assignment: CDR1 SGDLS and CDR2 YYNGEE. CDR3 amino acids: CASSVGSGATYEQYF. The CDR3, as DNA: TGTGCCAGCAGCGTAGGTTCCGGGGCCACCTACGAGCAGTACTTC.

This clonotype came up a few times. The chain recombines TRBV7-6 with TRBJ2-7; D possibly corresponds to TRBD2 (6 bases). The germline V and J ends were trimmed by 1 base and 0 bases, with 16 bases remaining between them. CDR1 is SGHVS and CDR2 is FNYEAQ in the germline V gene. The CDR3 length is 17 residues. The CDR3 spells CASSLGGAGDPSYEQYF. CDR3 nucleotide sequence: TGTGCCAGCAGCTTAGGGGGAGCGGGCGACCCCTCCTACGAGCAGTACTTC.

This clonotype was detected ten times or more. J is TRBJ2-7 and V is TRBV27; D tentatively fits TRBD1 or TRBD2 (6 bases each). V shed 6 bases and J shed 0 bases, with 18 bases lying between them. CDR1 and CDR2 from the germline V gene are MNHEY and SMNVEV (reference sequence). This CDR3 is built from 16 residues. CDR3 protein: CASSPYRGESSYEQYF. CDR3 in DNA: TGTGCCAGCAGCCCCTATAGGGGGGAATCCTCCTACGAGCAGTACTTC.

This clonotype was counted ten times or more. V gene TRBV4-2 combines with J gene TRBJ2-7, with D possibly called TRBD1 or TRBD2 (7 bases each). V was clipped by 1 base and J by 6 bases, with 13 bases between them. The CDR3 is 14 amino acids. CDR1 is LGHNA and CDR2 is YNFKEQ in the germline V gene. Written as DNA, the CDR3 is TGTGCCAGCAGCCAAGGACAGGGACTAACCGAGCAGTACTTC. This encodes CASSQGQGLTEQYF.

This clonotype has at least ten counts. The chain employs TRBV6-6 and TRBJ2-3; D uncertain. The CDR3 runs to 13 residues. The V gene's germline CDR1 is MNHNY and CDR2 SVGAGI (reference sequence). Trimming stripped 2 bases from V and 5 bases from J, with 8 bases between. The CDR3 sequence is CASSYAGRDTQYF. The CDR3 bases are TGTGCCAGCAGTTACGCAGGCCGAGATACGCAGTATTTT.

This clonotype was seen a few times. CDR3 loop: CASSQDMTSGSRNEQFF. Written as DNA, the CDR3 is TGCGCCAGCAGCCAAGATATGACTAGCGGGAGTCGGAATGAGCAGTTCTTC. The chain joins TRBV4-1 to TRBJ2-1; 12 bases fit TRBD2. V trimming: 0 bases; J trimming: 7 bases; junction bases outside the gene matches: 7. The length of the CDR3 is 17 residues. CDR1 is MGHRA, CDR2 YSYEKL, per germline.

This clonotype appeared many times. The CDR3 nucleotides are TGTGCCACCAGTGATACCGGCGGGAGGGCCTACAATGAGCAGTTCTTC. Its protein is CATSDTGGRAYNEQFF. This sequence joins TRBV24-1 and TRBJ2-1, with 9 bases fitting TRBD2. The CDR3 totals 16 residues. J was trimmed by 2 bases and V by 3 bases; bases with no gene match: 4. CDR1 and CDR2 from the germline V gene are KGHDR and SFDVKD.

The rearrangement uses TRBV28 and TRBJ1-5, with TRBD1 matching over 7 bases. With 6 bases clipped from V and 2 bases from J, the junction kept 7 bases outside the gene matches. CDR3 length equals 15 residues. The germline CDR1 and CDR2 sequences are MDHEN and SYDVKM. CDR3 nucleotides: TGTGCCAGCAGCCCAGGGGGATGGGGCAATCAGCCCCAGCATTTT. Protein product: CASSPGGWGNQPQHF.

This clonotype is medium-sized (0.01 to 0.1%) by share. J is TRBJ2-2 and V is TRBV7-2, with D perhaps matching TRBD2 (6 bases). There are 13 residues in the CDR3. V lost 1 base and J 11 bases, leaving 11 bases between the germline ends. In germline, CDR1 is SGHTA, CDR2 FQGNSA. The CDR3 loop reads CASSLGTGVELFF. CDR3 DNA sequence: TGTGCCAGCAGCTTAGGGACGGGAGTAGAGCTGTTTTTT.

The rearrangement joins TRBV6-2 or TRBV6-3 to TRBJ2-4; the D is unclear. The germline gives CDR1 MNHEY, CDR2 SVGEGT. With 3 bases removed from V and 9 bases from J, the gap between germline ends came to 12 bases. This CDR3 is built from 13 residues. The CDR3 sequence: CASSYSTGGIQYF. In DNA, the CDR3 is TGTGCCAGCAGTTATAGTACCGGCGGCATTCAGTACTTC.

This chain connects TRBV5-6 to TRBJ2-7; no reliable D call. The V gene lost 0 bases and the J gene lost 2 bases, with 9 bases spanning the gap. Germline loops: CDR1 SGHDT, CDR2 YYEEEE. CDR3 length equals 14 residues. This chain's CDR3 is CASSLGQDAYEQYF. Here the CDR3 DNA reads TGTGCCAGCAGCTTGGGGCAGGATGCCTACGAGCAGTACTTC.

This clonotype was recorded many times. The chain carries TRBV5-1 and TRBJ2-3; 9 positions agree with TRBD1. V trimming: 0 bases; J trimming: 4 bases; junction bases outside the gene matches: 3. Germline CDR1 and CDR2: SGHRS and YFSETQ. This CDR3 has 15 residues. The CDR3 region has the DNA TGCGCCAGCAGCTTGGAGGACAGGGGCCCAGATACGCAGTATTTT. This sequence encodes CASSLEDRGPDTQYF.

V gene TRBV4-2 combines with J gene TRBJ2-1; possible D gene TRBD2, 6 bases. V gave up 1 base and J gave up 7 bases, with 11 bases separating them. CDR3 size: 14 residues. CDR1 LGHNA and CDR2 YNFKEQ come from the germline V gene. CDR3 in DNA: TGTGCCAGCAGCCAAGGGGGGGAATGGAATGAGCAGTTCTTC. This translates into CASSQGGEWNEQFF.

The chain combines TRBV15 with TRBJ2-1; D is undetermined. Trimming left V 0 bases short and J 8 bases short, with 11 bases between. The CDR3 consists of 14 residues. Per the germline V gene, CDR1 is LNHNV and CDR2 is YYDKDF (reference sequence). CDR3 amino acids: CATSREWVGDEQFF. CDR3 nucleotides: TGTGCCACCAGCAGAGAATGGGTCGGCGATGAGCAGTTCTTC.

This clonotype was counted between two and nine times. The V call is TRBV28, the J call TRBJ2-7; possibly TRBD1 or TRBD2 for D (6 bases each). With 8 bases removed from V and 6 bases from J, the gap between germline ends came to 20 bases. There are 14 residues in the CDR3. Germline lookup yields CDR1 MDHEN and CDR2 SYDVKM. The CDR3 nucleotides are TGTGCCAGCCTACGAGGGGGGCATGGATCCGAGCAGTACTTC. This translates into CASLRGGHGSEQYF.

The chain carries TRBV5-1 and TRBJ1-1, with unresolved D. V dropped 0 bases and J dropped 1 base, with 10 bases sitting between them. In germline, CDR1 is SGHRS, CDR2 YFSETQ. CDR3 size: 15 residues. The CDR3: CASSLGRGSNTEAFF. The CDR3 DNA follows: TGCGCCAGCAGCTTGGGGCGCGGATCGAACACTGAAGCTTTCTTT.

Many counts were recorded for this clonotype. The rearrangement links TRBV28 to TRBJ2-5; 10 nucleotides line up with TRBD1. Germline-derived CDR1 and CDR2 are MDHEN and SYDVKM. With V trimmed by 5 bases and J by 6 bases, 6 bases remained unmatched. The CDR3 is made up of 14 amino acids. CDR3 DNA sequence: TGTGCCAGCAGTGGGGACAGGGGTTCGAAGACCCAGTACTTC. Protein: CASSGDRGSKTQYF.

This chain connects TRBV5-1 to TRBJ2-3; 10 bases fit TRBD1. The CDR3 loop spans 15 amino acids. Trimming at V came to 4 bases and at J to 1 base, leaving 3 bases not matched to a gene. In germline, CDR1 is SGHRS, CDR2 YFSETQ. The CDR3: CASSRGTGGTDTQYF. DNA of the CDR3: TGCGCCAGCAGCCGAGGGACAGGGGGCACAGATACGCAGTATTTT.

V gene TRBV6-6 combines with J gene TRBJ2-1; D gene uncertain. Trimming removed 8 bases at V and 1 base at J, with 3 bases between. CDR3 size: 11 residues. Germline V CDR1 and CDR2: MNHNY, SVGAGI (reference sequence). CDR3 region: CASYSYNEQFF. Written as DNA, the CDR3 is TGTGCCAGCTATTCCTACAATGAGCAGTTCTTC.